The 23 T cell receptor beta chains given below trace back to one sample, sequenced in a study of beta chain features in type 1 diabetes. The study, taken as a whole, reports: Shortening that was moderate but significant affected the TCRB CDR3s of Type 1 diabetes patients in all four CD4+ subsets.

The antigens these receptors bind are not known. Reverse transcription of all isolated RNA meant that expressed TCRB transcripts were sequenced. Using immunoSEQ multiplex PCR, the repertoire was profiled, and TCRdb retains in-frame clones only, with some absent. Among roughly 730,000 clones listed, about an eighth were seen once. Sequences were obtained from naive CD4+ T cells from blood. These TCRs come from a man in his late teens or twenties with type 1 diabetes.

CDR3 in DNA: TGTGCCAGCAGCTTTGGACAGGGGAACAATGAGCAGTTCTTC. Amino acids: CASSFGQGNNEQFF. The chain is built from TRBV7-9 and TRBJ2-1; 9 nucleotides align to TRBD1. Unmatched junction bases numbered 2, after V lost 3 bases and J lost 5 bases. Germline V lookup: CDR1 SEHNR, CDR2 FQNEAQ (reference sequence). The CDR3 length is 14 residues.

The gene calls are TRBV11-3 and TRBJ2-2, with a tentative D call TRBD1 (6 bases). Trimming took off 6 bases at V and 1 base at J, with 9 bases between the two ends. The CDR3 spans 14 residues. From germline, CDR1 is SGHNT and CDR2 YENEEA. The CDR3 DNA sequence: TGTGCCAGCAGTTCGGACAGGAACACCGGGGAGCTGTTTTTT. This gives the protein CASSSDRNTGELFF.

This clone was detected only a few times. This chain joins TRBV6-5 and TRBJ2-3, with TRBD1 matching over 7 bases. V dropped 0 bases and J dropped 4; count of bases not matched to a gene: 4. This CDR3 has 15 residues. Germline values: CDR1 MNHEY, CDR2 SVGAGI. Written as DNA, the CDR3 is TGTGCCAGCAGTTACTCCGGACAGGCGGCAGATACGCAGTATTTT. Its translation: CASSYSGQAADTQYF.

The J gene is TRBJ2-3, the V gene TRBV18; 10 bases line up with TRBD1. Germline CDR1 KGHSH, CDR2 LQKENI. The length of the CDR3 is 15 residues. The ends lost 5 bases at V and 4 bases at J; junction bases unmatched: 6. The CDR3 DNA sequence: TGTGCCAGCTCAAAACCGGGACAGGGGCCAGATACGCAGTATTTT. Its protein is CASSKPGQGPDTQYF.

Concerning this clone: Other DNA sequences in the sample encode the same CDR3. The chain is built from TRBV7-2 and TRBJ2-1; the D call may be TRBD1 or TRBD2 (5 bases each). The V end lost 5 bases, the J end lost 0 bases, and 14 bases lay between the germline ends. The CDR3 spans 16 residues. Germline CDR1 is SGHTA and CDR2 is FQGNSA. The CDR3 here is CASSLAGASSYNEQFF. In nucleotides, the CDR3 is TGTGCCAGCAGCCTCGCCGGGGCGAGCTCCTACAATGAGCAGTTCTTC.

Only a few counts were recorded for this clone. This chain joins TRBV11-3 and TRBJ1-1; a possible D gene is TRBD1 (6 bases). Germline assignment: CDR1 SGHNT and CDR2 YENEEA. Trimming pared 3 bases from V and 3 bases from J, leaving 20 bases between. The CDR3 has 17 residues. The CDR3 loop is CASSFGGQSTSDTEAFF. CDR3 nucleotides: TGTGCCAGCAGCTTCGGCGGACAGAGTACGTCGGACACTGAAGCTTTCTTT. The full variable domain, rest sourced from reference TRBV11-3 and TRBJ1-1, is EAGVVQSPRYKIIEKKQPVAFWCNPISGHNTLYWYLQNLGQGPELLIRYENEEAVDDSQLPKDRFSAERLKGVDSTLKIQPAELGDSAVYLCASSFGGQSTSDTEAFFGQGTRLTVV.

The chain is built from TRBV7-2 and TRBJ1-6; tentative D call: TRBD1 (5 bases). This CDR3 comprises 15 residues. Trimming removed 2 bases at V and 6 bases at J, with 11 bases between. Germline lookup yields CDR1 SGHTA and CDR2 FQGNSA. The CDR3 bases are TGTGCCAGCAGCTTACCCGGGGCCGTTAATTCACCCCTCCACTTT. Amino acid sequence: CASSLPGAVNSPLHF.

The J gene is TRBJ1-6, the V gene TRBV5-4, with D perhaps matching TRBD1 (6 bases). Germline-derived CDR1 and CDR2 are SGHNT and YYREEE (reference sequence). The V gene lost 0 bases and the J gene lost 5 bases, with 12 bases spanning the gap. The CDR3 extends over 16 amino acids. The CDR3 here is CASSLEGGGNNSPLHF. For the CDR3, the DNA is TGTGCCAGCAGCTTGGAAGGGGGAGGTAATAATTCACCCCTCCACTTT.

The chain links TRBV6-5 to TRBJ1-2; D not resolved. Germline CDR1 reads MNHEY; CDR2 reads SVGAGI. The CDR3 consists of 13 residues. Trimming removed 6 bases at V and 0 bases at J, with 8 bases between. The CDR3 loop is CASRAHTNYGYTF. DNA for the CDR3: TGTGCCAGCAGAGCCCACACTAACTATGGCTACACCTTC.

This clone was recorded a few times. The chain is built from TRBV7-6 and TRBJ2-7; D gene uncertain. Looked up from germline, CDR1 is SGHVS and CDR2 is FNYEAQ. Deletions cut 1 base from V and 2 bases from J, with 6 bases between. The CDR3 totals 13 residues. CDR3 sequence: CASSLEPAYEQYF. The CDR3, as DNA: TGTGCCAGCAGCTTAGAACCAGCCTACGAGCAGTACTTC.

V is TRBV19 and J is TRBJ1-2; D gene uncertain. Germline V CDR1 and CDR2: LNHDA, SQIVND (reference sequence). The CDR3 runs 10 residues. Trimming took off 10 bases at V and 4 bases at J, with 7 bases between the two ends. The CDR3 coding sequence is TGTGCCATCTACAGCTATGGCTACACCTTC. Protein: CAIYSYGYTF.

This clone occurred a few times. Other nucleotide sequences from this sample produce the same CDR3. This rearrangement joins TRBV5-1 to TRBJ1-1; D remains unclear. There are 13 residues in the CDR3. Germline lookup yields CDR1 SGHRS and CDR2 YFSETQ. V was clipped by 5 bases and J by 2 bases, with 10 bases between them. The CDR3 nucleotides are TGCGCCAGCAGAGATCGGGAAAACACTGAAGCTTTCTTT. This codes for CASRDRENTEAFF.

V and J are TRBV2 and TRBJ2-4; D might be TRBD2 (5 bases). The CDR3 has 11 amino acids. Per the germline V gene, CDR1 is SNHLY and CDR2 is FYNNEI. V lost 1 base, J lost 15 bases, and 10 bases lay in between. This chain's CDR3 is CASSEGRGWYF. Written as DNA, the CDR3 is TGTGCCAGCAGTGAAGGCCGCGGGTGGTACTTC. The variable domain in full, completed from reference TRBV2 and TRBJ2-4, reads EPEVTQTPSHQVTQMGQEVILRCVPISNHLYFYWYRQILGQKVEFLVSFYNNEISEKSEIFDDQFSVERPDGSNFTLKIRSTKLEDSAMYFCASSEGRGWYFGAGTRLSVL.

The CDR3 reads CASSLSRVMNTEAFF. CDR3 nucleotide sequence: TGTGCCAGCAGCTTATCGAGGGTTATGAACACTGAAGCTTTCTTT. J is TRBJ1-1 and V is TRBV7-9; D gene unclear. The V gene lost 2 bases and the J gene lost 0 bases, with 10 bases spanning the gap. This CDR3 region has 15 residues. Germline CDR1 reads SEHNR; CDR2 reads FQNEAQ (reference sequence).

This clone has more than one count but fewer than ten. The V and J genes are TRBV19 and TRBJ2-7, with D unresolved. Germline V gene lookup returns CDR1 LNHDA and CDR2 SQIVND (reference sequence). V was trimmed by 6 bases and J by 2 bases, leaving 14 bases between them. This CDR3 region has 14 residues. CDR3 nucleotides: TGTGCCAGTAGAGTGGTCTCCAGGACCTACGAGCAGTACTTC. Its protein product is CASRVVSRTYEQYF.

Only a few counts were recorded for this clone. This chain connects TRBV6-6 to TRBJ2-1; D is tentatively TRBD1 or TRBD2 (6 bases each). The CDR3 extends over 14 amino acids. Germline CDR1 and CDR2: MNHNY and SVGAGI (reference sequence). Deletions cut 2 bases from V and 9 bases from J, with 14 bases between. This CDR3 is CASSYDGGPSEQFF. The CDR3 DNA sequence: TGTGCCAGCAGTTACGACGGGGGCCCTTCTGAGCAGTTCTTC.

The rearrangement joins TRBV6-5 to TRBJ1-5; 7 positions match TRBD1. Germline V gives CDR1 MNHEY, CDR2 SVGAGI. The CDR3 spans 15 residues. The junction had 9 bases not matched to a gene; V was cut back by 7 bases and J by 3 bases. The CDR3 loop is CASNPGQHANQPQHF. The CDR3 nucleotides read TGTGCCAGCAACCCGGGACAGCACGCCAATCAGCCCCAGCATTTT.

V is TRBV7-8 and J is TRBJ2-7; D perhaps matches TRBD2 (6 bases). Looked up from germline, CDR1 is SGHVS and CDR2 is FQNEAQ. CDR3 length: 15 amino acids. The V end lost 5 bases, the J end lost 6 bases, and 20 bases lay between the germline ends. The CDR3 region is CASSGGVYGGGEQYF. The CDR3 DNA follows: TGTGCCAGCAGCGGAGGGGTCTATGGGGGAGGCGAGCAGTACTTC.

The chain links TRBV11-3 to TRBJ2-1; TRBD2 matches at 8 bases. Germline V CDR1 and CDR2: SGHNT, YENEEA. The CDR3 covers 14 residues. V lost 3 bases to trimming and J lost 12 bases; unmatched junction nucleotides: 10. CDR3 coding DNA: TGTGCCAGCAGCTTGGGACTAGGGGTCCCTTGGCAGTTCTTC. It is translated as CASSLGLGVPWQFF.

This clone has more than one count but fewer than ten. This chain links TRBV15 with TRBJ1-3; the D gene is possibly TRBD1 (6 bases). Trimming took off 5 bases at V and 5 bases at J, with 13 bases between the two ends. The CDR3 is 14 amino acids. CDR1 and CDR2 (germline): LNHNV, YYDKDF (reference sequence). The CDR3 region has the DNA TGTGCCACCAGCCAGAACAGGGAGAGAAACACCATATATTTT. This gives the protein CATSQNRERNTIYF.

This sequence joins TRBV6-5 and TRBJ1-5; tentative D call: TRBD1 (6 bases). This CDR3 has 14 amino acids. V dropped 4 bases and J dropped 7 bases, with 14 bases sitting between them. Per germline, CDR1 MNHEY and CDR2 SVGAGI. CDR3 DNA sequence: TGTGCCAGCAGTTTCGGAAGGGGGGTACAGCCCCAGCATTTT. It specifies CASSFGRGVQPQHF.

This clone has just a few counts. V is TRBV10-3 and J is TRBJ1-3; D not certain. V was trimmed by 2 bases and J by 4 bases, leaving 3 bases between them. Germline V gene lookup returns CDR1 ENHRY and CDR2 SYGVKD. This CDR3 has 12 residues. The CDR3 DNA sequence: TGTGCCATCAGTGAGGAGGGAAACACCATATATTTT. It encodes CAISEEGNTIYF.

The chain employs TRBV19 and TRBJ2-7; 11 bases align to TRBD1. This CDR3 is 15 amino acids long. The trim removed 5 bases at V and 3 bases at J, leaving 6 bases unmatched. CDR1 LNHDA and CDR2 SQIVND come from the germline V gene (reference sequence). CDR3 DNA: TGTGCCAGTAGTCTCGGACAGGGGGCCGGCTACGAGCAGTACTTC. It encodes CASSLGQGAGYEQYF. Supplemented by reference TRBV19 and TRBJ2-7, the full variable domain reads DGGITQSPKYLFRKEGQNVTLSCEQNLNHDAMYWYRQDPGQGLRLIYYSQIVNDFQKGDIAEGYSVSREKKESFPLTVTSAQKNPTAFYLCASSLGQGAGYEQYFGPGTRLTVT.